This TCR beta chain came from a study of blood T cells in healthy people across ages. Next came a second PCR, run for about 7 to 12 cycles, which used a sample-barcoded 5' primer along with a J-beta primer mix. TCRdb re-called the 5' RACE reads with MiXCR, one entry per CDR3 protein. The table has around 940,000 distinct CDR3 sequences, about 53% seen once. This clonotype was recorded a few times. The source is a woman in her fifties or sixties in good health. Sequenced: blood.

In nucleotides, the CDR3 is TGTGCCAGCAGTGAAGCGGGAGTTTGGACAGATACGCAGTATTTT. It yields the protein CASSEAGVWTDTQYF. The V call is TRBV6-1, the J call TRBJ2-3; perhaps TRBD2 as D (5 bases). Germline V gene data show CDR1 as MNHNS and CDR2 as SASEGT. The CDR3 length is 15 residues. Trimming took off 0 bases at V and 3 bases at J, with 10 bases between the two ends.